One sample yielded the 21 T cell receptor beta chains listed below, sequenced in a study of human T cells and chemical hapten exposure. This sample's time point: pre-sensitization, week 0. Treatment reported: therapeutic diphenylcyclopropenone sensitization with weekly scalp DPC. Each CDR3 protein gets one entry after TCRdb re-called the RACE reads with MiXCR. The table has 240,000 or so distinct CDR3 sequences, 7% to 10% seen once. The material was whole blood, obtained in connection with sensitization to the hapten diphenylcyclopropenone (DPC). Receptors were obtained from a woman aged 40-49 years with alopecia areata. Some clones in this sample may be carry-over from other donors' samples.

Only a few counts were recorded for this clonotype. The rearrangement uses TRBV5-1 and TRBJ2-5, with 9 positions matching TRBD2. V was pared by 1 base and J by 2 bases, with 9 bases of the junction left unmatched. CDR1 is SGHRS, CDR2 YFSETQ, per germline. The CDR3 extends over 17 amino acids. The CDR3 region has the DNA TGCGCCAGCAGCTTGAACGCGGCGGGAGGGCTTCAAGAGACCCAGTACTTC. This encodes CASSLNAAGGLQETQYF.

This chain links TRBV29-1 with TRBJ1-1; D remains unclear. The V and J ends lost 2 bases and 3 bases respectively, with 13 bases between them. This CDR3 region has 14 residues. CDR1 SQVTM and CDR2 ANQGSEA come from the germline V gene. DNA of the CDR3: TGCAGCGTTGAACCCCGGCGAAGGGACACTGAAGCTTTCTTT. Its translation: CSVEPRRRDTEAFF.

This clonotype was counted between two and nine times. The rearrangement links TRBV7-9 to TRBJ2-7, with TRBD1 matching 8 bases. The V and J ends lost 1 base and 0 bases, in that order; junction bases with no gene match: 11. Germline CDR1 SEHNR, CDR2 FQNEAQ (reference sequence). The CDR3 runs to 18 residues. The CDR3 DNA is TGTGCCAGCAGCTTAGGACCAGGCCCGGGACAGGTCTCCTACGAGCAGTACTTC. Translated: CASSLGPGPGQVSYEQYF.

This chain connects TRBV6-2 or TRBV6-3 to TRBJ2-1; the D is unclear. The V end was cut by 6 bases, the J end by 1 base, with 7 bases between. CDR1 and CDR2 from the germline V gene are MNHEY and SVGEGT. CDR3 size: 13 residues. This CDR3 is CASRGGSYNEQFF. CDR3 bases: TGTGCCAGCAGGGGCGGTTCCTACAATGAGCAGTTCTTC.

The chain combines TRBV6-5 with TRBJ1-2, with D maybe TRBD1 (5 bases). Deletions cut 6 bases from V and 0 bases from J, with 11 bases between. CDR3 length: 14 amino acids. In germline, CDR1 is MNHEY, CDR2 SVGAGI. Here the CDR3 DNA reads TGTGCCAGCAGACCGGGACGGTCTAACTATGGCTACACCTTC. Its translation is CASRPGRSNYGYTF.

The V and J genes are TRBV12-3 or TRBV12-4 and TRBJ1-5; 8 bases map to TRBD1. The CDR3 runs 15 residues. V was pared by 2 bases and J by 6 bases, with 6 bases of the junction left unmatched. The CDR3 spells CASSLMDRVGQPQHF. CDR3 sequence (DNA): TGTGCCAGCAGTTTAATGGACAGGGTGGGTCAGCCCCAGCATTTT.

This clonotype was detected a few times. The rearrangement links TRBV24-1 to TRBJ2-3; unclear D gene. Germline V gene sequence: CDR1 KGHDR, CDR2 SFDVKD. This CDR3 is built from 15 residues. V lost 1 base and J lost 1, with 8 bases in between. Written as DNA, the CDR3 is TGTGCCACCAGTGATTTCGAGCCGGGCACAGATACGCAGTATTTT. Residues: CATSDFEPGTDTQYF.

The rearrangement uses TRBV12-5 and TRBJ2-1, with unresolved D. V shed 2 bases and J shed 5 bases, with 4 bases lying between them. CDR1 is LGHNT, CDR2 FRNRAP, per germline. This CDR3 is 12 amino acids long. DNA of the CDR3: TGTGCTAGTGGTTTGCATGACAATGAGCAGTTCTTC. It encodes CASGLHDNEQFF.

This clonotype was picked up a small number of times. The CDR3 loop is CASSQGPSAFTGELFF. The CDR3 DNA is TGTGCCAGCAGCCAAGGACCTAGCGCTTTCACCGGGGAGCTGTTTTTT. The chain recombines TRBV3-1 with TRBJ2-2; tentatively, D is TRBD2 (6 bases). The CDR3 has 16 residues. The V gene's germline CDR1 is LGHDT and CDR2 YNNKEL (reference sequence). Trimming pared 1 base from V and 4 bases from J, leaving 13 bases between.

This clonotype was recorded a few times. This CDR3 reads CASSDEVLTDTQYF. CDR3 in DNA: TGTGCCAGCAGTGATGAGGTCCTCACAGATACGCAGTATTTT. The chain couples TRBV2 to TRBJ2-3; D is unresolved. Germline CDR1 and CDR2: SNHLY and FYNNEI. The V and J ends lost 3 bases and 2 bases respectively, with 9 bases between them. The CDR3 runs 14 residues.

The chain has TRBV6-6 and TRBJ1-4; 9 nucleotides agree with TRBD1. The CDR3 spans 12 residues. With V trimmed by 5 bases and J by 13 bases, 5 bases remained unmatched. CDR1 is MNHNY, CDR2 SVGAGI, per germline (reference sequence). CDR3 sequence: CASSPTGGGLFF. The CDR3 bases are TGTGCCAGCAGTCCGACAGGGGGAGGACTGTTTTTT.

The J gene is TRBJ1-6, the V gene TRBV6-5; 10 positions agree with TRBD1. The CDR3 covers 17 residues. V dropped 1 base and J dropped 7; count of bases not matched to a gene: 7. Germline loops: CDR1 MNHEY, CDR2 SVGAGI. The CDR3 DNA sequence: TGTGCCAGCAGTTACTGGAGCGGGACAGGGGAAAATTCACCCCTCCACTTT. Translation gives CASSYWSGTGENSPLHF.

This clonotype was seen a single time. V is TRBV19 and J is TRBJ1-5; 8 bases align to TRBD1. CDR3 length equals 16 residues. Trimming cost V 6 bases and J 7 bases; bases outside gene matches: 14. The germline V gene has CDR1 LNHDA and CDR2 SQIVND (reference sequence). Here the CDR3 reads CASRRAGGAGGQPQHF. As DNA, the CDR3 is TGTGCCAGTAGGCGGGCAGGGGGCGCGGGAGGCCAGCCCCAGCATTTT.

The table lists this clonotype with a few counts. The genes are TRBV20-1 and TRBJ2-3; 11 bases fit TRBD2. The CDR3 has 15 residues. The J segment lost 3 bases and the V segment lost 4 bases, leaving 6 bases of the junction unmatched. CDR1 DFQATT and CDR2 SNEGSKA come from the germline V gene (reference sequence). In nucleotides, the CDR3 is TGCAGTGCTAACTCGGGACTAGCGGCAACAGATACGCAGTATTTT. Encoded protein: CSANSGLAATDTQYF.

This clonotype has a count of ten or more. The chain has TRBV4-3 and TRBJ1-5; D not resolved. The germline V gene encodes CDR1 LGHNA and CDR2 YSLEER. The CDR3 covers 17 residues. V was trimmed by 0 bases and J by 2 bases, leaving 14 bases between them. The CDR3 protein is CASSQDWQILGNQPQHF. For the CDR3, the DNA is TGCGCCAGCAGCCAAGATTGGCAGATTTTGGGCAATCAGCCCCAGCATTTT.

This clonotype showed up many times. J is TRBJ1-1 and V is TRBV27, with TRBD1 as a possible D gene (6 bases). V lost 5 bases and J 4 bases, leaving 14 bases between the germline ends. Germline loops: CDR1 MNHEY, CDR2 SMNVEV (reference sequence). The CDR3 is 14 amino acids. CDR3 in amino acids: CASSKQGRSTEAFF. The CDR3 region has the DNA TGTGCCAGCAGTAAACAGGGACGAAGCACTGAAGCTTTCTTT.

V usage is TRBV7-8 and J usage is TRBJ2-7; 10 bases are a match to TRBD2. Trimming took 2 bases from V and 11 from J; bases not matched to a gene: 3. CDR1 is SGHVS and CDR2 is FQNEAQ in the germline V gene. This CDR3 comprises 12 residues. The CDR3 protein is CASSLTSGTKYF. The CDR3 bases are TGTGCCAGCAGCTTAACTAGCGGGACTAAGTACTTC. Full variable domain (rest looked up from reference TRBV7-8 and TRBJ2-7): GAGVSQSPRYKVAKRGQDVALRCDPISGHVSLFWYQQALGQGPEFLTYFQNEAQLDKSGLPSDRFFAERPEGSVSTLKIQRTQQEDSAVYLCASSLTSGTKYFGPGTRLTVT.

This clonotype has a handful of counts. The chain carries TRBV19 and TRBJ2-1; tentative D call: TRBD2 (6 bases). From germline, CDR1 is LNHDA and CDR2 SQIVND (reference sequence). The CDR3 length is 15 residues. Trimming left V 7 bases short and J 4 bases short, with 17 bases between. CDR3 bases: TGTGCCAGTACCTATAGCGGAGGACCGTACAATGAGCAGTTCTTC. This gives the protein CASTYSGGPYNEQFF.

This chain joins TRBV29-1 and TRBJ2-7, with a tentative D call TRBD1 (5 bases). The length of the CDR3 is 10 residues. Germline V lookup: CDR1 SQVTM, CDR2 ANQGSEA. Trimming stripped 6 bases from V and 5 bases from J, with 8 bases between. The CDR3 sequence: CSVVQDEQYF. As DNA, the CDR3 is TGCAGCGTAGTACAGGACGAGCAGTACTTC.

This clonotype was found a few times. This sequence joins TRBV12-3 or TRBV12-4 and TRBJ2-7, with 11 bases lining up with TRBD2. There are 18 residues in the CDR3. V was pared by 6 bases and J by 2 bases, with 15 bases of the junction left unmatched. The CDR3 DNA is TGTGCCAGCAGCCGTAGCGGGAGGGCCTTACGCTCTCCCTACGAGCAGTACTTC. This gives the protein CASSRSGRALRSPYEQYF.

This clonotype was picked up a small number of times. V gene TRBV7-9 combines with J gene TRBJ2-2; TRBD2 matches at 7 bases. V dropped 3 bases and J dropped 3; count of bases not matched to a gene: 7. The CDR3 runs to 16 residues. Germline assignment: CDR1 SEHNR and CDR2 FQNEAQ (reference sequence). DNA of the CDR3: TGTGCCAGCAGCTTGTACCCGGGGGGATACACCGGGGAGCTGTTTTTT. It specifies CASSLYPGGYTGELFF. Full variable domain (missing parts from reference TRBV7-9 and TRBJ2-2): DTGVSQNPRHKITKRGQNVTFRCDPISEHNRLYWYRQTLGQGPEFLTYFQNEAQLEKSRLLSDRFSAERPKGSFSTLEIQRTEQGDSAMYLCASSLYPGGYTGELFFGEGSRLTVL.